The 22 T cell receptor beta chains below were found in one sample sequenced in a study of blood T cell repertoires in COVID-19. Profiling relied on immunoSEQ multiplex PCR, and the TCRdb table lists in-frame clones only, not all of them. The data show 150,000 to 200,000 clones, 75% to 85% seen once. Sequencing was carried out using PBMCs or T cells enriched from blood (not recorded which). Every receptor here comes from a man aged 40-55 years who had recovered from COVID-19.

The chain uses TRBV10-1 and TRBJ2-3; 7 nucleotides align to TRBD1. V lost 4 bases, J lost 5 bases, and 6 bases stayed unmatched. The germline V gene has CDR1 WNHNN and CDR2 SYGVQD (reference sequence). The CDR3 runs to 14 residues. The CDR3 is CASSGRDRRDTQYF. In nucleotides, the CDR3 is TGCGCCAGCAGTGGCCGGGACAGAAGAGATACGCAGTATTTT.

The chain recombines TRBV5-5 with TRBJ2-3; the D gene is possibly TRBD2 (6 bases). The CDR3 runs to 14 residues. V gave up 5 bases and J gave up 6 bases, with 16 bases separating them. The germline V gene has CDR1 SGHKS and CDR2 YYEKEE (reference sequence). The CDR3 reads CASSRDSLWDTQYF. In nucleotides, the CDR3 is TGTGCCAGCAGTCGGGACTCCCTCTGGGATACGCAGTATTTT.

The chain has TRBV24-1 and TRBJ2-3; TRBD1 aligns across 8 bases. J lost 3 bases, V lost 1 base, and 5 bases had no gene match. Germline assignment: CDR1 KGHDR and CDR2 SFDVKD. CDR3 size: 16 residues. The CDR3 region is CATSDFRTGSTDTQYF. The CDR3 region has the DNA TGTGCCACCAGTGATTTCCGGACAGGGTCAACAGATACGCAGTATTTT.

CDR3 loop: CASSQDSLRQFHSTGELFF. CDR3 bases: TGTGCCAGCAGCCAAGACTCTTTGCGGCAATTCCATAGCACCGGGGAGCTGTTTTTT. This chain uses TRBV14 with TRBJ2-2; no firm D call. The CDR3 spans 19 residues. V was trimmed by 0 bases and J by 4 bases, leaving 21 bases between them. CDR1 is SGHDN and CDR2 is FVKESK in the germline V gene.

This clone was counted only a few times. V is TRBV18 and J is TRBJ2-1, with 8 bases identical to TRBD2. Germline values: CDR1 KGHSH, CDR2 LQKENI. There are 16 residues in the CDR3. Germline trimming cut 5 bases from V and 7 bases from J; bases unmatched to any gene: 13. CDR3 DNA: TGTGCCAGCTCATCTATAGCGGGGACGATAGGGAATGAGCAGTTCTTC. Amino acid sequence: CASSSIAGTIGNEQFF.

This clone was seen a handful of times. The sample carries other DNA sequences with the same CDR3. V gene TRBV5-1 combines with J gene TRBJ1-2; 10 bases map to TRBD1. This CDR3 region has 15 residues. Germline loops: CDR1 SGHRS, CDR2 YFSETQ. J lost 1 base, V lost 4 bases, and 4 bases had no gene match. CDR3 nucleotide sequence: TGCGCCAGCAGCAGGACAGGGGGGATTAACTATGGCTACACCTTC. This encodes CASSRTGGINYGYTF.

CDR3 amino acids: CASGAGTSGGQYGTDTQYF. The CDR3 nucleotides are TGTGCCAGTGGGGCAGGGACTAGCGGGGGGCAGTATGGCACAGATACGCAGTATTTT. The J gene is TRBJ2-3, the V gene TRBV3-1 (or the pseudogene TRBV3-2); TRBD2 matches 15 bases. Germline V gene lookup returns CDR1 LGHDT and CDR2 YNNKEL (reference sequence). The CDR3 sequence is 19 residues long. Trimming cost V 9 bases and J 1 base; bases outside gene matches: 14.

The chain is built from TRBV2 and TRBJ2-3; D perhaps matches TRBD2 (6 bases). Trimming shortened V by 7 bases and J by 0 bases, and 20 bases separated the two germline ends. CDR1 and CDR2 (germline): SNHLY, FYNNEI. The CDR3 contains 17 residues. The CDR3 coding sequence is TGTGCCAGCATGGACGCTAGCGAAGGTTTAAGCACAGATACGCAGTATTTT. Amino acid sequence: CASMDASEGLSTDTQYF.

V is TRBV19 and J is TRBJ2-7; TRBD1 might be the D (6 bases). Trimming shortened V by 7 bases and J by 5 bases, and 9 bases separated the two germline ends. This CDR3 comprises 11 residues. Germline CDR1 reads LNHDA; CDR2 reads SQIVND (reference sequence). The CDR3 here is CASKQGNEQYF. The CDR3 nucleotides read TGTGCCAGTAAACAGGGTAACGAGCAGTACTTC.

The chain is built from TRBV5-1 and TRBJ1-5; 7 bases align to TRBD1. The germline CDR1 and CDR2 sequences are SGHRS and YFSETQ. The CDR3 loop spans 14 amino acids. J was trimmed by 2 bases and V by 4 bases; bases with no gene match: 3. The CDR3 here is CASSAGQGNQPQHF. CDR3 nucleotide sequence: TGCGCCAGCAGCGCTGGACAGGGCAATCAGCCCCAGCATTTT.

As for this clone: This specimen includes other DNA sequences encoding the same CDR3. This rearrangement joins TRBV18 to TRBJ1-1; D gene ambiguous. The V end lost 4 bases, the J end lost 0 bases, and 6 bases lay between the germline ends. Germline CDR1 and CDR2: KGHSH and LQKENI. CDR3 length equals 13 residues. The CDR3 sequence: CASSLGMNTEAFF. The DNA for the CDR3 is TGTGCCAGCTCACTCGGGATGAACACTGAAGCTTTCTTT.

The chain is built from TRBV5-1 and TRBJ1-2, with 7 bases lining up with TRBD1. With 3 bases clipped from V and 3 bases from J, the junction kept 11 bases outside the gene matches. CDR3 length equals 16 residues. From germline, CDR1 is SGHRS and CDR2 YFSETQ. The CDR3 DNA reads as TGCGCCAGCAGCTGGGGTCTCACAGGGGAGGACTATGGCTACACCTTC. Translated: CASSWGLTGEDYGYTF.

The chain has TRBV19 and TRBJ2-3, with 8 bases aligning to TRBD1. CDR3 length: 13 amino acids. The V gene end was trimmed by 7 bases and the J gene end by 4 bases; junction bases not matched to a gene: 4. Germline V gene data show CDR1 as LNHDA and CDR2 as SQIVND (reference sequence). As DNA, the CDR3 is TGTGCCAGTAAGGACAGGGTATCAGATACGCAGTATTTT. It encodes CASKDRVSDTQYF.

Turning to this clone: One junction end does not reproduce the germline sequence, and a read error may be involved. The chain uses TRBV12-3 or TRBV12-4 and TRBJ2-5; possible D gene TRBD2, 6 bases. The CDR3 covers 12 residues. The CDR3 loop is CKTSSCQETQYF. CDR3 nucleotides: TGCAAGACTAGTAGCTGCCAAGAGACCCAGTACTTC.

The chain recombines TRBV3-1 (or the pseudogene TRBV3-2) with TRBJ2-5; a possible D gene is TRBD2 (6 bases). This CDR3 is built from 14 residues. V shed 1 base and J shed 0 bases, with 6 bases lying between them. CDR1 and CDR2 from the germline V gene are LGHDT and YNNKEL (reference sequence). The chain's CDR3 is CASSQGDYQETQYF. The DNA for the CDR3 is TGTGCCAGCAGCCAAGGGGACTACCAAGAGACCCAGTACTTC.

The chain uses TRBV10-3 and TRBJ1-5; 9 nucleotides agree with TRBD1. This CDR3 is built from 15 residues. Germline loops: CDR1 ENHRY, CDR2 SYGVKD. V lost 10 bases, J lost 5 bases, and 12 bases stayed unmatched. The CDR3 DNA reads TGTGCCACCTGGGGGGACAGGGAAGGGCATCAGCCCCAGCATTTT. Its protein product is CATWGDREGHQPQHF.

This CDR3 reads CASSSYFTRPDTQYF. In DNA form, the CDR3 reads TGCGCCAGCAGCTCATACTTTACCCGCCCGGATACGCAGTATTTT. The rearrangement links TRBV5-1 to TRBJ2-3; no definite D call. Germline V CDR1 and CDR2: SGHRS, YFSETQ. The CDR3 sequence is 15 residues long. V gave up 3 bases and J gave up 6 bases, with 17 bases separating them.

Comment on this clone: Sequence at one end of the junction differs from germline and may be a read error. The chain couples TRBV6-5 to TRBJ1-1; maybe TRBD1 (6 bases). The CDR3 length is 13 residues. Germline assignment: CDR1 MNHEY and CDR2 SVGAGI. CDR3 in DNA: TGTGCCAGCAGTTACTTTAGGGACACTAAAGCTTTCTTT. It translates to CASSYFRDTKAFF.

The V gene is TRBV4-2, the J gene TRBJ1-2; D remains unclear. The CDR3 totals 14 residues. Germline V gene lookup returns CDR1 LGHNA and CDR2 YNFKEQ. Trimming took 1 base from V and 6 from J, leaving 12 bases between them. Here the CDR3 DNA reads TGTGCCAGCAGCCAAGGCAGCCTGACTCATGGCTACACCTTC. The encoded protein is CASSQGSLTHGYTF.

The CDR3 region is CASSPARRETDTQYF. The CDR3 nucleotides are TGTGCCAGCAGCCCGGCTAGGAGGGAGACAGATACGCAGTATTTT. The chain employs TRBV5-6 and TRBJ2-3; D is possibly TRBD2 (6 bases). The ends were cut back, 4 bases at V and 3 bases at J, with 15 bases in the middle. Germline CDR1 SGHDT, CDR2 YYEEEE. CDR3 length equals 15 residues.

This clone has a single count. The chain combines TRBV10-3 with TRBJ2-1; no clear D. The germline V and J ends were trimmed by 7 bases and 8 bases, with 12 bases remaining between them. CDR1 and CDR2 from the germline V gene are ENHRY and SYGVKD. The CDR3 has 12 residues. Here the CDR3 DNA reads TGTGCCATCAAAGGCCTAGGCGATGAGCAGTTCTTC. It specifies CAIKGLGDEQFF.

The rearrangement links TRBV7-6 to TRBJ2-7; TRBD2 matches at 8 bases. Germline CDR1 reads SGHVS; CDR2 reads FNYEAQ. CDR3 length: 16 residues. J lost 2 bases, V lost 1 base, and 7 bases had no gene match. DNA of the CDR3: TGTGCCAGCAGCTTAGGGGCGGGGGGTCCTGCCTACGAGCAGTACTTC. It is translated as CASSLGAGGPAYEQYF.